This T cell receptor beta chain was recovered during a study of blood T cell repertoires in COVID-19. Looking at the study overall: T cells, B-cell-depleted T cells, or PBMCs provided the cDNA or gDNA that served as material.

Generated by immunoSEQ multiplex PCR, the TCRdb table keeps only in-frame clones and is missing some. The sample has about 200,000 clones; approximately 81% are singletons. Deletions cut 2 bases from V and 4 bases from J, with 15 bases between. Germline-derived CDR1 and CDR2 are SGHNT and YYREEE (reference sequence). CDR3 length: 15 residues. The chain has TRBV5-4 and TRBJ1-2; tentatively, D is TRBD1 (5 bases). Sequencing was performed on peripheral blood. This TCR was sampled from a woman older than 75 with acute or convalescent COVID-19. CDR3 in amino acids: CASSFGAGIGYGYTF. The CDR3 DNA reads TGTGCCAGCAGCTTTGGGGCGGGAATCGGCTATGGCTACACCTTC.